This T cell receptor beta chain was captured by sequencing in a study of CD8 T cells in ankylosing spondylitis. Germline V CDR1 and CDR2: MDHEN, SYDVKM. This CDR3 spans 13 amino acids. With 2 bases removed from V and 7 bases from J, the gap between germline ends came to 12 bases. TCRdb fed the 5' RACE reads into MiXCR, producing one record per CDR3 protein. The profile covers 350,000 or so distinct CDR3 sequences, with less than 10% appearing a single time and just over 14% taken by the ten largest. Whole-study results and caveats: Those disease-linked clones were CD8+; they were also relatively rare in peripheral blood. Some of these motif variants have turned up before, in reports on reactive arthritis synovial fluid and blood. The clones that were linked to disease were reported to be significantly enriched in matched synovial fluid samples from ankylosing spondylitis patients. Characteristic, it appeared, of ankylosing spondylitis blood was a TCR beta motif of several highly homologous variants.

This clonotype was counted between two and nine times. Antigen unknown. The rearrangement joins TRBV28 to TRBJ2-7, with D possibly being TRBD2 (6 bases). This clonotype originated in a male donor with ankylosing spondylitis. Source material: blood, either unsorted or a sorted T cell fraction (not recorded which). In DNA, the CDR3 is TGTGCCAGCAGTTTAGACGGGGGAAGGGAGCAGTACTTC. Translation: CASSLDGGREQYF.